The following is a T cell receptor beta chain sequence with its context. This record comes from a study of graft-versus-host responses after intestinal transplantation. Study as a whole: For about three years after anti-thymocyte globulin induction, all recipients took tacrolimus and steroids.

Sequencing used immunoSEQ multiplex PCR; TCRdb keeps in-frame clones, though not all of them. The table has some 96,000 clones, approximately 92% seen once. Germline V gives CDR1 MNHEY, CDR2 SMNVEV (reference sequence). Trimming stripped 11 bases from V and 7 bases from J, with 15 bases between. The CDR3 has 13 residues. The sample was PBMCs, taken about 450 days after intestinal transplant. The receptor comes from a human patient who received an intestinal transplant, so some T cells may come from the graft donor. The V and J genes are TRBV27 and TRBJ1-6, with D maybe TRBD1 (6 bases). For the CDR3, the DNA is TGTGCCGTCGCTCAGGGGTGGAATTCACCCCTCCACTTT. Translated, it gives CAVAQGWNSPLHF.